Sequencing of this TCR beta chain was carried out in a study of technical replicates of blood from a few donors. V lost 6 bases and J lost 8, with 17 bases in between. The CDR3 consists of 13 residues. In germline, CDR1 is SQVTM, CDR2 ANQGSEA. TCRdb's table, derived via immunoSEQ multiplex PCR, lists solely in-frame clones and lacks some. The sample lists under 85,000 clones, about nine tenths occurring once. This TCR came from a human donor in good health. Sequenced: T cells isolated from PBMCs. The V call is TRBV29-1, the J call TRBJ2-4; D may be TRBD2 (6 bases). CDR3 sequence: CSVRETSLHIQYF. The DNA of the CDR3 is TGCAGCGTGAGAGAGACTAGTCTACACATTCAGTACTTC.